This section outlines one T cell receptor beta chain sequence together with its context. Its matching antigen is unknown. This specimen belongs to a study of blood T cells in healthy people across ages. For the second PCR, which ran for about 7 to 11 cycles, a sample-barcoded 5' primer and a J-beta primer mix were used. TCRdb re-analysed the 5' RACE reads in MiXCR, keeping a single row per CDR3 protein. Among hundreds of thousands of distinct CDR3 sequences listed, less than 70% were seen once. This CDR3 spans 15 amino acids. Between the trimmed V and J ends, which lost 3 bases and 0 bases, there was a span of 11 bases. CDR1 is DFQATT, CDR2 SNEGSKA, per germline (reference sequence). Isolation recovered at least 6 million PBMCs from every sample. Per sample, at least 5 micrograms of total RNA were extracted. Study-wide results and limits: Diversity estimated from one million T cells was considered an underestimate. Versus aged donors, long-lived donors had higher diversity and more naive CD4+ cells.

The TCR was taken from an elderly man in good health. J is TRBJ1-4 and V is TRBV20-1; D possibly corresponds to TRBD1 (5 bases). Sample: blood. This CDR3 reads CSARADRATNEKLFF. Here the CDR3 DNA reads TGCAGTGCTAGGGCCGACAGAGCAACTAATGAAAAACTGTTTTTT.